The 25 T cell receptor beta chains below were found in one sample sequenced in a study of lymphopenia after photon versus proton radiotherapy. TCRdb's copy holds only in-frame clones and misses some; the assay was immunoSEQ multiplex PCR. Among around 70,000 clones listed, around 93% were seen once. Sample: peripheral blood, taken from a patient treated with photon-based radiotherapy. The receptors stem from a woman aged 40 to 49 with cholangiocarcinoma.

The chain carries TRBV4-1 and TRBJ1-6; D gene unclear. Trimming took off 0 bases at V and 7 bases at J, with 10 bases between the two ends. Germline V gene sequence: CDR1 MGHRA, CDR2 YSYEKL. The CDR3 length is 15 residues. The DNA of the CDR3 is TGCGCCAGCAGCCAAGACCAGATGCTCAATTCACCCCTCCACTTT. This codes for CASSQDQMLNSPLHF.

This clone occurred once. The CDR3 reads CASSFLEVGSGELFF. The CDR3 nucleotides read TGCGCCAGCAGCTTCTTGGAGGTTGGGTCCGGGGAGCTGTTTTTT. V gene TRBV5-1 combines with J gene TRBJ2-2, with D perhaps TRBD2 (5 bases). CDR1 SGHRS and CDR2 YFSETQ come from the germline V gene. The CDR3 contains 15 residues. V was pared by 2 bases and J by 6 bases, with 14 bases between.

The V and J genes are TRBV5-4 and TRBJ2-7; D gene ambiguous. There are 13 residues in the CDR3. Per germline, CDR1 SGHNT and CDR2 YYREEE (reference sequence). V lost 4 bases and J lost 7, with 15 bases in between. CDR3: CASSGRLLGEQYF. In DNA form, the CDR3 reads TGTGCCAGCAGCGGGCGCCTATTGGGGGAGCAGTACTTC.

The chain carries TRBV6-5 and TRBJ2-1, with 7 bases fitting TRBD1. Germline CDR1 MNHEY, CDR2 SVGAGI. The trim removed 2 bases at V and 12 bases at J, leaving 16 bases unmatched. This CDR3 has 16 amino acids. The CDR3 sequence is CASSYRGGSPPKAQFF. The CDR3, as DNA: TGTGCCAGCAGTTACAGAGGGGGCAGCCCCCCCAAGGCGCAGTTCTTC.

The chain combines TRBV5-1 with TRBJ2-1, with D perhaps TRBD1 (5 bases). Trimming took 0 bases from V and 6 from J, leaving 10 bases between them. CDR3 length equals 14 residues. Germline CDR1 reads SGHRS; CDR2 reads YFSETQ. CDR3 sequence (DNA): TGCGCCAGCAGCTTGGCAGGGTACGGCAATGAGCAGTTCTTC. Translation: CASSLAGYGNEQFF.

The chain carries TRBV11-2 and TRBJ1-1, with 7 bases identical to TRBD1. The CDR3 covers 14 residues. V dropped 5 bases and J dropped 3; count of bases not matched to a gene: 6. Germline CDR1 and CDR2: SGHAT and FQNNGV. CDR3 region: CASSPGGWYTEAFF. The DNA for the CDR3 is TGTGCCAGCAGCCCAGGGGGTTGGTACACTGAAGCTTTCTTT.

The chain couples TRBV28 to TRBJ1-5; D not resolved. Trimming stripped 3 bases from V and 7 bases from J, with 19 bases between. Germline V CDR1 and CDR2: MDHEN, SYDVKM. This CDR3 region has 16 residues. The CDR3, as DNA: TGTGCCAGCAGTTTGAAAAAACGGAATGGAATCCAGCCCCAGCATTTT. It encodes CASSLKKRNGIQPQHF.

A single count supports this clone. The sample has other DNA sequences that encode this CDR3 too. The chain is built from TRBV27 and TRBJ1-5, with unresolved D. CDR3 length: 13 amino acids. The V gene lost 0 bases and the J gene lost 2 bases, with 2 bases spanning the gap. Germline assignment: CDR1 MNHEY and CDR2 SMNVEV (reference sequence). The CDR3: CASSLSGNQPQHF. The CDR3 bases are TGTGCCAGCAGTTTATCGGGCAATCAGCCCCAGCATTTT.

The rearrangement joins TRBV5-4 to TRBJ2-1, with TRBD2 matching over 8 bases. Germline-derived CDR1 and CDR2 are SGHNT and YYREEE (reference sequence). Losses at the gene ends were 2 bases for V and 9 bases for J; bases not matched to a gene: 10. The length of the CDR3 is 15 residues. The CDR3, as DNA: TGTGCCAGCAGCTTCGCGGGAGGCCGACGCACTGAGCAGTTCTTC. Translated: CASSFAGGRRTEQFF.

The chain joins TRBV11-2 to TRBJ1-3; perhaps TRBD1 as D (5 bases). Trimming took 6 bases from V and 3 from J, leaving 12 bases between them. Germline CDR1 and CDR2: SGHAT and FQNNGV. The CDR3 sequence is 14 residues long. DNA for the CDR3: TGTGCCAGCAGGCCCGGGGCAGGTGGAAACACCATATATTTT. It specifies CASRPGAGGNTIYF. The full variable domain, rest sourced from reference TRBV11-2 and TRBJ1-3, is EAGVAQSPRYKIIEKRQSVAFWCNPISGHATLYWYQQILGQGPKLLIQFQNNGVVDDSQLPKDRFSAERLKGVDSTLKIQPAKLEDSAVYLCASRPGAGGNTIYFGEGSWLTVV.

The chain has TRBV2 and TRBJ1-1; 9 bases map to TRBD1. The germline gives CDR1 SNHLY, CDR2 FYNNEI. The CDR3 consists of 14 residues. After removal of 6 bases from V and 2 bases from J, the junction contained 4 bases not matched to a gene. CDR3 residues: CASRSQGANTEAFF. DNA of the CDR3: TGTGCCAGCAGATCACAGGGGGCAAACACTGAAGCTTTCTTT.

V usage is TRBV30 and J usage is TRBJ1-5; TRBD1 might be the D (5 bases). CDR1 and CDR2 from the germline V gene are GTSNPN and SVGIG (reference sequence). V lost 1 base, J lost 2 bases, and 6 bases lay in between. This CDR3 comprises 13 residues. CDR3 DNA sequence: TGTGCCTGGAGTGGGGGGGGCAATCAGCCCCAGCATTTT. This sequence encodes CAWSGGGNQPQHF.

V and J are TRBV7-9 and TRBJ2-7; 9 positions match TRBD1. This CDR3 spans 15 amino acids. Germline V gives CDR1 SEHNR, CDR2 FQNEAQ (reference sequence). V was pared by 5 bases and J by 4 bases, with 9 bases of the junction left unmatched. In DNA, the CDR3 is TGTGCCAGCAGCCCACCGGGACAGGGAACGTACGAGCAGTACTTC. Its protein product is CASSPPGQGTYEQYF.

The rearrangement joins TRBV4-3 to TRBJ1-1; no definite D call. From germline, CDR1 is LGHNA and CDR2 YSLEER. Trimming removed 0 bases from V and 3 bases from J, with 8 bases in between. This CDR3 spans 14 amino acids. CDR3 amino acids: CASSQDGVDTEAFF. In DNA form, the CDR3 reads TGCGCCAGCAGCCAAGATGGGGTAGACACTGAAGCTTTCTTT.

The genes are TRBV6-5 and TRBJ2-2; D is uncertain. The ends were cut back, 6 bases at V and 5 bases at J, with 13 bases in the middle. Looked up from germline, CDR1 is MNHEY and CDR2 is SVGAGI. This CDR3 has 14 amino acids. CDR3 amino acids: CASSLTLGTGELFF. CDR3 DNA: TGTGCCAGCAGCCTCACCCTGGGTACCGGGGAGCTGTTTTTT.

The rearrangement joins TRBV28 to TRBJ2-7; D is ambiguous. This CDR3 has 12 amino acids. Trimming took off 2 bases at V and 2 bases at J, with 4 bases between the two ends. Germline V gene sequence: CDR1 MDHEN, CDR2 SYDVKM. The CDR3 loop is CASSLQPYEQYF. CDR3 sequence (DNA): TGTGCCAGCAGTTTACAGCCCTACGAGCAGTACTTC.

This clone was counted a single time. The chain employs TRBV27 and TRBJ1-2; a possible D gene is TRBD1 (5 bases). Trimming took 6 bases from V and 9 from J, leaving 23 bases between them. CDR1 is MNHEY and CDR2 is SMNVEV in the germline V gene (reference sequence). CDR3 size: 15 residues. This CDR3 reads CASRSTGTDSGSYTF. The CDR3 bases are TGTGCCAGCAGATCTACCGGGACCGACTCGGGGAGCTACACCTTC.

The chain couples TRBV7-2 to TRBJ1-3; D unclear. Germline assignment: CDR1 SGHTA and CDR2 FQGNSA. Trimming removed 2 bases from V and 0 bases from J, with 14 bases in between. The CDR3 contains 17 residues. CDR3 in amino acids: CASSLLGNAASGNTIYF. In DNA, the CDR3 is TGTGCCAGCAGCTTACTTGGCAACGCTGCCTCTGGAAACACCATATATTTT.

CDR3 region: CATTPGQKYNEQFF. CDR3 DNA: TGTGCCACCACACCGGGCCAGAAGTACAATGAGCAGTTCTTC. The gene calls are TRBV28 and TRBJ2-1; D is unresolved. CDR3 length: 14 amino acids. Germline CDR1 MDHEN, CDR2 SYDVKM. The ends were cut back, 10 bases at V and 4 bases at J, with 17 bases in the middle.

The chain links TRBV5-6 to TRBJ1-1, with TRBD1 matching 8 bases. V gave up 4 bases and J gave up 4 bases; unmatched junction bases: 6. The CDR3 loop spans 14 amino acids. Germline-derived CDR1 and CDR2 are SGHDT and YYEEEE. Written as DNA, the CDR3 is TGTGCCAGCAGCAAGGACAGGGTGGGCACTGAAGCTTTCTTT. Protein: CASSKDRVGTEAFF.

This rearrangement joins TRBV7-8 to TRBJ2-5; tentative D call: TRBD1 (8 bases). Germline V gene data show CDR1 as SGHVS and CDR2 as FQNEAQ. V gave up 3 bases and J gave up 4 bases, with 18 bases separating them. The CDR3 loop spans 16 amino acids. DNA for the CDR3: TGTGCCAGCAGCTTGGACCCAGGGGGCGGGGGAGAGACCCAGTACTTC. It codes for CASSLDPGGGGETQYF.

This clone has only one observation. This rearrangement joins TRBV2 to TRBJ1-6; maybe TRBD1 (6 bases). Trimming removed 7 bases at V and 10 bases at J, with 17 bases between. Germline-derived CDR1 and CDR2 are SNHLY and FYNNEI. The CDR3 sequence is 14 residues long. The CDR3 here is CASIRGGAYSPLHF. In nucleotides, the CDR3 is TGTGCCAGCATACGGGGGGGGGCTTACTCACCCCTCCACTTT.

This clone appeared once. The V and J genes are TRBV2 and TRBJ1-5; a possible D gene is TRBD1 (5 bases). Germline loops: CDR1 SNHLY, CDR2 FYNNEI. The CDR3 totals 14 residues. The V end was cut by 4 bases, the J end by 4 bases, with 11 bases between. CDR3 sequence: CASSGAGRNQPQHF. CDR3 nucleotide sequence: TGTGCCAGCAGTGGGGCAGGGCGTAATCAGCCCCAGCATTTT.

This chain connects TRBV27 to TRBJ2-7; D is possibly TRBD1 (6 bases). Trimming removed 4 bases at V and 0 bases at J, with 10 bases between. The CDR3 has 14 residues. Germline lookup yields CDR1 MNHEY and CDR2 SMNVEV (reference sequence). CDR3 bases: TGTGCCAGCAGTTGGGGGCCCCCCTCCTACGAGCAGTACTTC. Translating gives CASSWGPPSYEQYF.

This clone has a single count. The chain has TRBV27 and TRBJ1-1; D is perhaps TRBD1 (5 bases). V was clipped by 3 bases and J by 1 base, with 9 bases between them. This CDR3 is 14 amino acids long. The germline V gene encodes CDR1 MNHEY and CDR2 SMNVEV (reference sequence). CDR3 bases: TGTGCCAGCAGTTTGGACAAGTCGAACACTGAAGCTTTCTTT. Translated, it gives CASSLDKSNTEAFF.